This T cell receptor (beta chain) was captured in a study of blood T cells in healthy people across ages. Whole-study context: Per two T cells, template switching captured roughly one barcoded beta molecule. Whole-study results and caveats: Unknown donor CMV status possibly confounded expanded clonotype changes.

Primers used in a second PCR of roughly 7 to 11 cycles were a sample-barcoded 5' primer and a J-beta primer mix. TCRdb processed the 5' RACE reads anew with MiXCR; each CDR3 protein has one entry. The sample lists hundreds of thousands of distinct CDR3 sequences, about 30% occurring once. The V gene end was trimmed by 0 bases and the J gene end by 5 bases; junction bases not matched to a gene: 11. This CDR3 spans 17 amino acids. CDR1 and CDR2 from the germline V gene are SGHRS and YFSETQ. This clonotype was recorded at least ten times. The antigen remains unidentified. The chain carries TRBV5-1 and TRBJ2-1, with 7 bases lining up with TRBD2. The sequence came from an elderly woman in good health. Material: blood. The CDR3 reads CASSLVRQLAVNNEQFF. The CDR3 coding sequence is TGCGCCAGCAGCTTGGTCAGGCAGCTAGCGGTTAACAATGAGCAGTTCTTC.